This TCR beta chain was identified during a study of identical twins. Study-level results: Models underestimated TCR alpha sharing (out-of-frame) in monozygotic twins.

There are many counts of this clonotype. Its specificity is unknown. MiXCR, applied by TCRdb to the 5' RACE reads, yields one record per CDR3 protein. The table includes approximately 890,000 distinct CDR3 sequences, 10% to 15% detected once. The V gene's germline CDR1 is SGHRS and CDR2 YFSETQ. The CDR3 has 16 residues. The germline V and J ends were trimmed by 2 bases and 2 bases, with 14 bases remaining between them. These data also featured in a second study, about yellow fever vaccine responses in identical twins.

The rearrangement uses TRBV5-1 and TRBJ2-1; D is uncertain. This clonotype was obtained from a woman between 18 and 29 years old in good health. Sample: PBMCs. DNA of the CDR3: TGCGCCAGCAGCTTAGTAAGCGCGAGCGCCTACAATGAGCAGTTCTTC. This translates into CASSLVSASAYNEQFF.